Below, 18 T cell receptor beta chains from the same sample are listed, as sequenced in a study of blood T cell repertoires in COVID-19. Data came from immunoSEQ multiplex PCR; TCRdb stores just in-frame clones and leaves some out. The sample records some 400,000 clones, around 87% being singletons. Sample: PBMCs or T cells enriched from blood (not recorded which). These receptors were taken from a man younger than 40 who had recovered from COVID-19.

Concerning this clone: Its ends do not fully match the called genes, so a read error is possible. The gene calls are TRBV3-1 (or the pseudogene TRBV3-2) and TRBJ2-6, with a tentative D call TRBD2 (6 bases). The CDR3 has 18 residues. Per the germline V gene, CDR1 is LGHDT and CDR2 is YNNKEL (reference sequence). The CDR3 DNA reads TGTGCCAGCACCCAAAAAAACATCGGGGGCTCTGGGGCCAACGTCCTGACTTTC. It codes for CASTQKNIGGSGANVLTF.

The chain links TRBV10-1 to TRBJ1-1; the D is unclear. Germline V gene sequence: CDR1 WNHNN, CDR2 SYGVQD (reference sequence). This CDR3 region has 12 residues. V was shortened by 3 bases and J by 8 bases, with 10 bases between the two germline ends. Here the CDR3 DNA reads TGCGCCAGCAGTGACGCGGGGAACGAAGCTTTCTTT. Residues: CASSDAGNEAFF.

The chain recombines TRBV7-9 with TRBJ2-2; D may be TRBD1 (6 bases). Germline assignment: CDR1 SEHNR and CDR2 FQNEAQ (reference sequence). Trimming cost V 3 bases and J 4 bases, with 12 bases left between them. The CDR3 totals 15 residues. The CDR3 bases are TGTGCCAGCAGCTTTAGGCAGGGGCTCACCGGGGAGCTGTTTTTT. Protein: CASSFRQGLTGELFF.

The chain carries TRBV7-2 and TRBJ1-5; TRBD1 matches 8 bases. J lost 4 bases, V lost 5 bases, and 4 bases had no gene match. The CDR3 runs to 14 residues. CDR1 and CDR2 from the germline V gene are SGHTA and FQGNSA. The CDR3 sequence is CASSLGQGNQPQHF. The CDR3 DNA reads as TGTGCCAGCAGCCTAGGACAGGGTAATCAGCCCCAGCATTTT. The full variable domain, rest sourced from reference TRBV7-2 and TRBJ1-5, is GAGVSQSPSNKVTEKGKDVELRCDPISGHTALYWYRQSLGQGLEFLIYFQGNSAPDKSGLPSDRFSAERTGGSVSTLTIQRTQQEDSAVYLCASSLGQGNQPQHFGDGTRLSIL.

Written as DNA, the CDR3 is TGTGCCAGTACGAGAATAGGACAGATCAATCAGCCCCAGCATTTT. Its protein product is CASTRIGQINQPQHF. This chain uses TRBV19 with TRBJ1-5; D may be TRBD1 (6 bases). Germline values: CDR1 LNHDA, CDR2 SQIVND (reference sequence). V lost 7 bases and J lost 3, with 16 bases in between. The CDR3 spans 15 residues.

The chain has TRBV10-3 and TRBJ2-5; 7 bases agree with TRBD2. CDR1 and CDR2 (germline): ENHRY, SYGVKD. After removal of 4 bases from V and 5 bases from J, the junction contained 7 bases not matched to a gene. The CDR3 sequence is 14 residues long. The CDR3 DNA follows: TGTGCCATCAGTGGCGGGGGTGATAGGGAGACCCAGTACTTC. Translated: CAISGGGDRETQYF.

This chain joins TRBV10-3 and TRBJ2-1; possibly TRBD1 for D (7 bases). With 6 bases removed from V and 5 bases from J, the gap between germline ends came to 11 bases. Germline V lookup: CDR1 ENHRY, CDR2 SYGVKD. This CDR3 is 13 amino acids long. In nucleotides, the CDR3 is TGTGCCATCAGGGAGGGGGCTAACAATGAGCAGTTCTTC. It yields the protein CAIREGANNEQFF.

The chain carries TRBV27 and TRBJ2-1; TRBD1 might be the D (6 bases). This CDR3 is built from 13 residues. V was clipped by 6 bases and J by 0 bases, with 6 bases between them. Per the germline V gene, CDR1 is MNHEY and CDR2 is SMNVEV (reference sequence). DNA of the CDR3: TGTGCCAGCAGGACAGGCTCCTACAATGAGCAGTTCTTC. This codes for CASRTGSYNEQFF.

A remark on this clone: This specimen includes other DNA sequences encoding the same CDR3. The rearrangement uses TRBV19 and TRBJ1-3; a possible D gene is TRBD1 (6 bases). With 6 bases removed from V and 0 bases from J, the gap between germline ends came to 12 bases. CDR3 length: 15 residues. CDR1 LNHDA and CDR2 SQIVND come from the germline V gene (reference sequence). The CDR3, as DNA: TGTGCCAGTAGATCTCGACAGGACTCTGGAAACACCATATATTTT. It is translated as CASRSRQDSGNTIYF.

The chain joins TRBV29-1 to TRBJ2-7; TRBD1 might be the D (6 bases). Germline-derived CDR1 and CDR2 are SQVTM and ANQGSEA. The V gene lost 6 bases and the J gene lost 2 bases, with 11 bases spanning the gap. The CDR3 totals 12 residues. The CDR3 loop is CSVVGTTYEQYF. The CDR3 bases are TGCAGCGTCGTCGGGACAACCTACGAGCAGTACTTC.

The rearrangement joins TRBV5-4 to TRBJ1-1; TRBD1 might be the D (6 bases). The CDR3 spans 15 residues. CDR1 is SGHNT and CDR2 is YYREEE in the germline V gene (reference sequence). Trimming removed 2 bases from V and 0 bases from J, with 11 bases in between. CDR3 residues: CASSFQGPLNTEAFF. CDR3 DNA sequence: TGTGCCAGCAGCTTCCAGGGGCCCTTGAACACTGAAGCTTTCTTT.

This chain connects TRBV5-4 to TRBJ2-7; 7 bases match TRBD2. Per the germline V gene, CDR1 is SGHNT and CDR2 is YYREEE (reference sequence). With 7 bases clipped from V and 3 bases from J, the junction kept 7 bases outside the gene matches. The CDR3 covers 13 residues. The CDR3 loop reads CASRPAGSYEQYF. The CDR3 bases are TGTGCCAGCCGCCCAGCGGGAAGCTACGAGCAGTACTTC.

V gene TRBV27 combines with J gene TRBJ1-1; TRBD1 might be the D (5 bases). The CDR3 consists of 13 residues. Germline lookup yields CDR1 MNHEY and CDR2 SMNVEV (reference sequence). V lost 6 bases to trimming and J lost 6 bases, with 14 bases between them. The CDR3 DNA reads as TGTGCCAGCAGCTGGGGCGTATACTCTGAAGCTTTCTTT. Protein sequence: CASSWGVYSEAFF.

The V gene is TRBV1, the J gene TRBJ2-5; TRBD2, the table's D call, was not compared with the DNA. TRBV1 is a listed pseudogene. This CDR3 spans 19 amino acids. CDR3 in amino acids: CTSSQGSGSIREGQETQYF. CDR3 DNA sequence: TGCACCAGCAGCCAAGGCTCCGGGAGTATCCGGGAGGGCCAAGAGACCCAGTACTTC.

V gene TRBV6-5 combines with J gene TRBJ1-1; D is possibly TRBD1 (5 bases). Germline V gene data show CDR1 as MNHEY and CDR2 as SVGAGI. Trimming shortened V by 6 bases and J by 3 bases, and 14 bases separated the two germline ends. The CDR3 runs 14 residues. The CDR3 is CASSLLGGDTEAFF. The CDR3 DNA sequence: TGTGCCAGCAGCCTATTGGGGGGTGACACTGAAGCTTTCTTT.

The chain employs TRBV2 and TRBJ2-7; D call uncertain. This CDR3 spans 14 amino acids. Germline V gene sequence: CDR1 SNHLY, CDR2 FYNNEI. V lost 2 bases and J 6 bases, leaving 14 bases between the germline ends. The CDR3 protein is CASSETQVAGEQYF. CDR3 in DNA: TGTGCCAGCAGTGAAACCCAGGTCGCAGGCGAGCAGTACTTC.

This chain uses TRBV6-2 or TRBV6-3 with TRBJ1-3; D is unresolved. CDR3 length: 16 amino acids. Trimming stripped 0 bases from V and 2 bases from J, with 11 bases between. Germline V gene sequence: CDR1 MNHEY, CDR2 SVGEGT. This CDR3 reads CASSYSTSETGNTIYF. The DNA of the CDR3 is TGTGCCAGCAGTTACTCCACTAGCGAGACTGGAAACACCATATATTTT.

V usage is TRBV19 and J usage is TRBJ2-7, with D perhaps TRBD2 (5 bases). The CDR3 is 14 residues long. In germline, CDR1 is LNHDA, CDR2 SQIVND (reference sequence). The V end lost 3 bases, the J end lost 3 bases, and 12 bases lay between the germline ends. CDR3 loop: CASSIVTGSYEQYF. The CDR3 DNA is TGTGCCAGTAGTATTGTGACGGGGAGCTACGAGCAGTACTTC.